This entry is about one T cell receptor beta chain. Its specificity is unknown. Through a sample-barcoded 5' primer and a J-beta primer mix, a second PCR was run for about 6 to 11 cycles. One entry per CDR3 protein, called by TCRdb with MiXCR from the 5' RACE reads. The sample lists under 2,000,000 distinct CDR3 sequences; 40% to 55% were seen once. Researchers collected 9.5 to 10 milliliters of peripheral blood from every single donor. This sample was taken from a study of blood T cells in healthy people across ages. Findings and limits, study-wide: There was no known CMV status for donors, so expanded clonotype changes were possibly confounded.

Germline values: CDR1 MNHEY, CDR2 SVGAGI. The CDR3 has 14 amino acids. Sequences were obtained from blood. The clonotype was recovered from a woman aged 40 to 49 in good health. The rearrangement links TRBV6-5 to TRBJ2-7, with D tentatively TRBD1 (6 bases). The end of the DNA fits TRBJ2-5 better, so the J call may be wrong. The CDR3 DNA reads TGTGCCAGCAGACGTGGACAGAATGAAGAGACCCAGTACTTC. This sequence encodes CASRRGQNEETQYF.